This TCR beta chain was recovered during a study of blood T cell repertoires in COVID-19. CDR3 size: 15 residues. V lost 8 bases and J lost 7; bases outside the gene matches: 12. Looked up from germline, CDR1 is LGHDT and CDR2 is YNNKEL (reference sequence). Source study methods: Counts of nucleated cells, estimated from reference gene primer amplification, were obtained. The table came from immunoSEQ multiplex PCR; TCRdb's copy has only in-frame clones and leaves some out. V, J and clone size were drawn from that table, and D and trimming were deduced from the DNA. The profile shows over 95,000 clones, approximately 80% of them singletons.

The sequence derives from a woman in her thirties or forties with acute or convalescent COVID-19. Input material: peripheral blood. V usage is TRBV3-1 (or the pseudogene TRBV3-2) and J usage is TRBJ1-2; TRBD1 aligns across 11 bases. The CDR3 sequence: CASAQTGTGGRGYTF. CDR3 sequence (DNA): TGTGCCAGCGCGCAAACCGGGACAGGGGGTCGTGGCTACACCTTC.